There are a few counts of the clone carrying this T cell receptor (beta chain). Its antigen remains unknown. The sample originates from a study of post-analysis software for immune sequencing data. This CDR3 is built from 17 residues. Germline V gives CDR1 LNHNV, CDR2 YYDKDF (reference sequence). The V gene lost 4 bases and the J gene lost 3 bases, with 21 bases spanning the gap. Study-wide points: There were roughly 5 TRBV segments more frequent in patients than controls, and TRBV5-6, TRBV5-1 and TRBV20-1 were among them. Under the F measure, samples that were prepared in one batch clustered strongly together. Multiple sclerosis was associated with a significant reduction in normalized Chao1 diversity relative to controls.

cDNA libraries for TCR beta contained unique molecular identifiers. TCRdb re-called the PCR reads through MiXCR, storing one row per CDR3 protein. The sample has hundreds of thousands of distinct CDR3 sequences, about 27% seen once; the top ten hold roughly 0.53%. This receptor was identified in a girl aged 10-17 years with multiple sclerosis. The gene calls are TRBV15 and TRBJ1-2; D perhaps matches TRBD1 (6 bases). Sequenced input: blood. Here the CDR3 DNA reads TGTGCCACCAGCACTCCCTACCGGGACACACGAGACTATGGCTACACCTTC. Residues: CATSTPYRDTRDYGYTF.